This T cell receptor beta chain originates from a study of type 1 regulatory T cells (dated by TCRdb to 2020 to 2022). Notes on the research overall: An in vitro protocol by which a Tr1-enriched, alloantigen-specific CD4 T cell product named T-allo10 was generated was characterized in the study. T-allo10 was being evaluated clinically in patients with hematological malignancies who were receiving allogeneic hematopoietic stem cell transplantation.

Worth noting for this clonotype: Which antigen it targets is not known. No quality values exist for individual bases; no much larger clone is one base distant.

From the germline V gene, CDR1 is SQVTM and CDR2 is ANQGSEA. Including the terminal cysteine and phenylalanine, the CDR3 comprises 12 residues. Only the CDR3 DNA is retained, 36 bases long and in frame from the first base. V and J are truncated by 5 bases and 1 base respectively, leaving an intervening sequence of 8 bases. The run used an Illumina MiSeq. TCRdb itself trimmed the public reads at Q25 with fastp, ran MiXCR and retained productive beta chains. Each record represents a unique CDR3 protein, reported with the most common genes and DNA among its rows. Here the sample has approximately 72,000 distinct CDR3 sequences; 50% to 70% occur a single time. The ten largest account for 7.6% of the sample. T-allo10 cells derived from donors were reported to be host alloantigen-specific and anergic, and to suppress in an alloantigen-specific manner.

The rearrangement combines TRBV29-1 with TRBJ1-1, with the D gene call left open. Sequenced input: cultured T cells, either the whole culture or a sorted T cell fraction (not recorded which). What the cell subset or site label conveys for this sample: Tr1-enriched cell product generated in vitro against host alloantigens. The clonotype was recovered from a human donor in good health. This receptor carries the CDR3 CSVSSKNTEAFF. At the DNA level, the sequence is TGCAGCGTTTCGTCAAAGAACACTGAAGCTTTCTTT.